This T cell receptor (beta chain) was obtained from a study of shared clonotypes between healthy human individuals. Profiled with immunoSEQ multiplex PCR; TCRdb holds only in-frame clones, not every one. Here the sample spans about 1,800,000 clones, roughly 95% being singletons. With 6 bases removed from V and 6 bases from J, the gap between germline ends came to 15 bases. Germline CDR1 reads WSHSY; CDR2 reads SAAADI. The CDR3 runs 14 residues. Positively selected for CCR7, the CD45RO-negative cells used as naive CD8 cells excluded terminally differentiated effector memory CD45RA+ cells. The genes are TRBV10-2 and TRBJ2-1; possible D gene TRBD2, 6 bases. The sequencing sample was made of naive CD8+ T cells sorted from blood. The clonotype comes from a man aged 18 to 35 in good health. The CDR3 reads CASSHPGLPNEQFF. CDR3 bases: TGCGCCAGCAGCCACCCGGGACTGCCCAATGAGCAGTTCTTC.